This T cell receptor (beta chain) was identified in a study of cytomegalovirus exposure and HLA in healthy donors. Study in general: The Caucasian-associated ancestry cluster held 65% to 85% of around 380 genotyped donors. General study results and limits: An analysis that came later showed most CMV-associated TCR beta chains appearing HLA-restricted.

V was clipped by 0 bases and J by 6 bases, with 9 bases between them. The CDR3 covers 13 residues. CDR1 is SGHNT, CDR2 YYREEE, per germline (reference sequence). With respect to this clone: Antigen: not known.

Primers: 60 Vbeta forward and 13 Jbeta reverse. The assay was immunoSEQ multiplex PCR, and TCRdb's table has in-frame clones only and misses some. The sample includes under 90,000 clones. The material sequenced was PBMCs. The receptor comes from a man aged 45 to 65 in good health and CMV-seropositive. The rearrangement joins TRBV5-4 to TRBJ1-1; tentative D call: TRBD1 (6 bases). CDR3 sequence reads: CASSLGGQAEAFF. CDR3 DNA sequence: TGTGCCAGCAGCTTGGGGGGGCAGGCTGAAGCTTTCTTT.